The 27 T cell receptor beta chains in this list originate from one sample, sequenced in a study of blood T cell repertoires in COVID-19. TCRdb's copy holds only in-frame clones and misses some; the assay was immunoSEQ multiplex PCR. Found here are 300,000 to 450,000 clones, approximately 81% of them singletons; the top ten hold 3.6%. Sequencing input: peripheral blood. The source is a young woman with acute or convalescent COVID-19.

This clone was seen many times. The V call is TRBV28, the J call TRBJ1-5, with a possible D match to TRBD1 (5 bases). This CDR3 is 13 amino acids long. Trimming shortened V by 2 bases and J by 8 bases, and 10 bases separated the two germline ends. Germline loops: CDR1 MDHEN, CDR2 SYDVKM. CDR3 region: CASSLGGVKPQHF. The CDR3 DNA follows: TGTGCCAGCAGTTTAGGGGGGGTTAAGCCCCAGCATTTT.

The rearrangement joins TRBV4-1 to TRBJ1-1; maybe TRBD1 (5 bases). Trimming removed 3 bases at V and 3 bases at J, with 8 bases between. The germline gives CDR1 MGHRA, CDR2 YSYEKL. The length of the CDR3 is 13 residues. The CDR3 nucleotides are TGCGCCAGCAGCCAGGTCAGGGACACTGAAGCTTTCTTT. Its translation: CASSQVRDTEAFF.

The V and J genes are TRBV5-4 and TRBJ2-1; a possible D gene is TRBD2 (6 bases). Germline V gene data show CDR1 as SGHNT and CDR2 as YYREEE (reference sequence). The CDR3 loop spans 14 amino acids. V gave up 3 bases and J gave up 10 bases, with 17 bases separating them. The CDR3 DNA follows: TGTGCCAGCAGCTACGGGACCCCTCGGGGGGAGCAGTTCTTC. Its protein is CASSYGTPRGEQFF.

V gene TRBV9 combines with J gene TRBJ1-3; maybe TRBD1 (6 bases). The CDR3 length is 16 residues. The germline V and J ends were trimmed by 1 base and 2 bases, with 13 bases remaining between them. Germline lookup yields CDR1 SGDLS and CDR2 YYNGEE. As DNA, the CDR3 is TGTGCCAGCAGCGTACCTCTACAGGGAGCTGGAAACACCATATATTTT. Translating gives CASSVPLQGAGNTIYF.

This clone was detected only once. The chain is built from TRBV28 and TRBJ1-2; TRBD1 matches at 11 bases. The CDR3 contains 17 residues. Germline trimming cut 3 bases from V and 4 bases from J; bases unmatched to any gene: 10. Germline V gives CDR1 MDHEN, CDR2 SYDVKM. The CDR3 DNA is TGTGCCAGCAGTTTCAGCTTACCTGGGACAGGGGGCTATGGCTACACCTTC. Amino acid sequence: CASSFSLPGTGGYGYTF.

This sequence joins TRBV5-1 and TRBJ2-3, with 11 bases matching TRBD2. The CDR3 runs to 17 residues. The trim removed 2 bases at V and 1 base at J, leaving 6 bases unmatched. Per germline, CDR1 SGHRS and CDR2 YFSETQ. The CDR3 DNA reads TGCGCCAGCAGCTTCCTACTAGCGGGGGATGGCACAGATACGCAGTATTTT. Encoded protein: CASSFLLAGDGTDTQYF.

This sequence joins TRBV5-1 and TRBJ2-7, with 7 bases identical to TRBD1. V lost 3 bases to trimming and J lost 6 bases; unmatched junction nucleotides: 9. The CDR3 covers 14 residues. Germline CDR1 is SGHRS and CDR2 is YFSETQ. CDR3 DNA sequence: TGCGCCAGCAGCTCCCCGACAGGGTCTGGCGAGCAGTACTTC. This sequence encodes CASSSPTGSGEQYF.

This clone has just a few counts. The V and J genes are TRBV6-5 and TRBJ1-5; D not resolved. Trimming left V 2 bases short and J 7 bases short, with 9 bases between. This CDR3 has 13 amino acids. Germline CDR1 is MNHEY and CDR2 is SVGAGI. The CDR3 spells CASSYQASQPQHF. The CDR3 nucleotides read TGTGCCAGCAGTTACCAGGCCTCCCAGCCCCAGCATTTT.

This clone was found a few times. CDR3 in DNA: TGTGCCAGCAGCGTAGGAGGCGCGAGCGGGGGGTACAATGAGCAGTTCTTC. This sequence encodes CASSVGGASGGYNEQFF. The gene calls are TRBV9 and TRBJ2-1; 9 positions match TRBD2. V lost 0 bases to trimming and J lost 4 bases; unmatched junction nucleotides: 8. The CDR3 has 17 residues. Germline V gives CDR1 SGDLS, CDR2 YYNGEE.

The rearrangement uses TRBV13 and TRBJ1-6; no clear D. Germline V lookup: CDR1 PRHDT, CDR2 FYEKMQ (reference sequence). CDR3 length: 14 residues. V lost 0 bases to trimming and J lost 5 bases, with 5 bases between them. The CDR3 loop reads CASSLGEDNSPLHF. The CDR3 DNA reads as TGTGCCAGCAGCTTAGGGGAGGATAATTCACCCCTCCACTTT.

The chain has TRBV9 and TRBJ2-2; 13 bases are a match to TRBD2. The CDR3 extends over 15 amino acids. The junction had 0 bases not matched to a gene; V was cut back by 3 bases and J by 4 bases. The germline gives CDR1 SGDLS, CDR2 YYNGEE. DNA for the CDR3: TGTGCCAGCAGCGGACTAGCGGGGGGCACCGGGGAGCTGTTTTTT. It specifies CASSGLAGGTGELFF.

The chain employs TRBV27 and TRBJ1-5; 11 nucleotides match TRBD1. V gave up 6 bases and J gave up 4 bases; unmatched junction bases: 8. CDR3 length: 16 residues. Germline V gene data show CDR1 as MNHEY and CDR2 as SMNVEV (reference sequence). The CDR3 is CASRFIGQGANQPQHF. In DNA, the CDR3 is TGTGCCAGCAGATTTATAGGACAGGGGGCTAATCAGCCCCAGCATTTT.

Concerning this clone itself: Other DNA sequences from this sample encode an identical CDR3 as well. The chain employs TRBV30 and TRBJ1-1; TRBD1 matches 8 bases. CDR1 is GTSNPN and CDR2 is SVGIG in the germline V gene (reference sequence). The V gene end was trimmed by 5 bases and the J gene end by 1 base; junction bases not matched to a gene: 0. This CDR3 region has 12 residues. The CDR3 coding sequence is TGTGCCTGGGGACAGGGGAACACTGAAGCTTTCTTT. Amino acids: CAWGQGNTEAFF.

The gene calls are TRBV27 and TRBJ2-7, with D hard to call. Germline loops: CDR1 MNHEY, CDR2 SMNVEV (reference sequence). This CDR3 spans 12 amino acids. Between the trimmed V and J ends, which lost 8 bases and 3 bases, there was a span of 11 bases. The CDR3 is CASGRKSYEQYF. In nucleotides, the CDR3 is TGTGCCAGCGGTCGAAAGAGCTACGAGCAGTACTTC.

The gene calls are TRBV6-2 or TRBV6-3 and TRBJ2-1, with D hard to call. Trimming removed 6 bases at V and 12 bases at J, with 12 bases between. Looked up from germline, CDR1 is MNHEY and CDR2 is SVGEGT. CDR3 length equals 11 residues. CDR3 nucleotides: TGTGCCAGCAGCCCCAGTACGTTGCAGTTCTTC. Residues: CASSPSTLQFF.

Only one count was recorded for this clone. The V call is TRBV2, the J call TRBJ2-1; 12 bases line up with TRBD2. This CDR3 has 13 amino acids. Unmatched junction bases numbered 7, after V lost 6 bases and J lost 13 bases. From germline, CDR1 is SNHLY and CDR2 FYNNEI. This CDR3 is CASSARLAGDQFF. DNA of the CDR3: TGTGCCAGCAGCGCTCGACTAGCGGGAGACCAGTTCTTC.

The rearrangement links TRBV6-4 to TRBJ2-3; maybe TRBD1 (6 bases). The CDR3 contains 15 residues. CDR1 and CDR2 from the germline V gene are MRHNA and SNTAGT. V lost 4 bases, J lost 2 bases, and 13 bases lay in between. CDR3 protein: CASSADSTPTDTQYF. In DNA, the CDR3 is TGTGCCAGCAGTGCGGACAGTACCCCCACAGATACGCAGTATTTT.

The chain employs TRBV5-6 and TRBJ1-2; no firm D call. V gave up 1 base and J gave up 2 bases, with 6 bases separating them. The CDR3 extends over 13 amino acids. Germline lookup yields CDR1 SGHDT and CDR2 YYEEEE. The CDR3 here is CASSLIQNYGYTF. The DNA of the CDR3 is TGTGCCAGCAGCTTGATACAGAACTATGGCTACACCTTC.

This chain's CDR3 is CASSPSTGWYSPLHF. As DNA, the CDR3 is TGTGCCAGCAGCCCATCGACAGGGTGGTATTCACCCCTCCACTTT. The chain recombines TRBV6-5 with TRBJ1-6; 7 bases match TRBD1. The J segment lost 8 bases and the V segment lost 6 bases, leaving 10 bases of the junction unmatched. Germline V gives CDR1 MNHEY, CDR2 SVGAGI. This CDR3 region has 15 residues.

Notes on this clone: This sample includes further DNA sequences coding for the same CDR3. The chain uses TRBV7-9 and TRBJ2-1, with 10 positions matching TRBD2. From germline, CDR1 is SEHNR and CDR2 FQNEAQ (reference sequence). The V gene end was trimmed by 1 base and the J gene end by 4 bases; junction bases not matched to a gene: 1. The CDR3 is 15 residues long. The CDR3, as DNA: TGTGCCAGCAGCTTAGGGACTAGCGGATACAATGAGCAGTTCTTC. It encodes CASSLGTSGYNEQFF.

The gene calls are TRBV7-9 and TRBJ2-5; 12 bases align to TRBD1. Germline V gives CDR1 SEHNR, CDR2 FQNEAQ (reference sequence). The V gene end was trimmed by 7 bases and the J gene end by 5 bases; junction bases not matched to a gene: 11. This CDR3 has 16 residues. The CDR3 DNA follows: TGTGCCAGCAACGCCGGGACAGGGGGCAGGGTGGAGACCCAGTACTTC. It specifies CASNAGTGGRVETQYF.

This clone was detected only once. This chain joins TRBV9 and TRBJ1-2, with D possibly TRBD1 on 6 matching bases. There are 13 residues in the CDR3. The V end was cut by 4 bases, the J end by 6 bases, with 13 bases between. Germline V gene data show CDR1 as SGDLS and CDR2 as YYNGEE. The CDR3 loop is CASSPSRGDGYTF. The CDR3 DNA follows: TGTGCCAGCAGCCCCAGCAGGGGCGATGGCTACACCTTC.

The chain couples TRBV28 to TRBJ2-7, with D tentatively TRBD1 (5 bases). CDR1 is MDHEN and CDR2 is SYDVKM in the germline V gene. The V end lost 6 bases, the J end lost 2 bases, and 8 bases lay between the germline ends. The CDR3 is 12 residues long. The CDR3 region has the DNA TGTGCCAGCAGGACAGCTCCCTACGAGCAGTACTTC. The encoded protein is CASRTAPYEQYF.

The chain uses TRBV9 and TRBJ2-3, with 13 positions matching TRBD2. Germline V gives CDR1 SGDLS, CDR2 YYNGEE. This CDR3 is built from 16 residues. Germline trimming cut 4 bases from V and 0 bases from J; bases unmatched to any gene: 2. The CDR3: CASSTGLAGSTDTQYF. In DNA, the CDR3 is TGTGCCAGCAGCACGGGACTAGCGGGGAGCACAGATACGCAGTATTTT. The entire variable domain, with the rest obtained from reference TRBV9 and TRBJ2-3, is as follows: DSGVTQTPKHLITATGQRVTLRCSPRSGDLSVYWYQQSLDQGLQFLIQYYNGEERAKGNILERFSAQQFPDLHSELNLSSLELGDSALYFCASSTGLAGSTDTQYFGPGTRLTVL.

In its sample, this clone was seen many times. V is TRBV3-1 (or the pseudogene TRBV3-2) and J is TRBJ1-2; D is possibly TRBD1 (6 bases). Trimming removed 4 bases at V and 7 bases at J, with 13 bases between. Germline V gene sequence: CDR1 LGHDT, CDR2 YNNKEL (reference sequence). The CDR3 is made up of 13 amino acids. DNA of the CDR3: TGTGCCAGCAGCCTGCGGGGGCATGGTGGCTACACCTTC. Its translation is CASSLRGHGGYTF.

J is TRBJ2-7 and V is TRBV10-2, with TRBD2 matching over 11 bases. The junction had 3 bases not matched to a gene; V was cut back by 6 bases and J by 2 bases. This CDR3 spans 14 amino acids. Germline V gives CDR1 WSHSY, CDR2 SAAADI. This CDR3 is CASRLAGAAYEQYF. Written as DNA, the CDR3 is TGCGCCAGCAGACTAGCGGGGGCTGCCTACGAGCAGTACTTC.

The CDR3: CASSPSGRAKNIQYF. For the CDR3, the DNA is TGTGCCAGCAGCCCCAGCGGGAGAGCCAAAAACATTCAGTACTTC. The chain employs TRBV28 and TRBJ2-4; 8 positions match TRBD2. V shed 6 bases, J shed 0 bases, and the junction held 4 bases outside the gene matches. Germline V gene sequence: CDR1 MDHEN, CDR2 SYDVKM. The CDR3 loop spans 15 amino acids.